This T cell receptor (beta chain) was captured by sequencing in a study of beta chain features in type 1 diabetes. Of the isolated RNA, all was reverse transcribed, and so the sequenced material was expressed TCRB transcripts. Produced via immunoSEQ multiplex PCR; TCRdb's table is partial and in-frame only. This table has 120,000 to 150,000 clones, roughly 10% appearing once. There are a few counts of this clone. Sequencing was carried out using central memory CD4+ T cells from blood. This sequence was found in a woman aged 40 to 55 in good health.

The CDR3 DNA reads TGTGCCAGCAGTTCACTACGGGAGGAGCAGTTCTTC. Its translation: CASSSLREEQFF. J is TRBJ2-1 and V is TRBV6-5; D may be TRBD2 (6 bases). The germline V gene has CDR1 MNHEY and CDR2 SVGAGI. Deletions cut 4 bases from V and 10 bases from J, with 11 bases between. The CDR3 spans 12 residues.